The 26 T cell receptor beta chains presented below share a single source sample, sequenced in a study of CD8 T cells in Susac syndrome. A quantity of roughly 0.5 to 1 ug RNA underwent reverse transcription using random hexamers. TCRdb redid the calling of the immunoSEQ multiplex PCR reads with MiXCR, one entry per CDR3 protein. The sample shows about 60,000 distinct CDR3 sequences, approximately 96% of them seen only once. Specimen: CD8+ T cells from PBMCs. The receptors were sampled from a human donor with multiple sclerosis.

The V call is TRBV20-1, the J call TRBJ1-2, with 7 positions matching TRBD1. There are 15 residues in the CDR3. V lost 6 bases, J lost 8 bases, and 18 bases stayed unmatched. Germline V gene data show CDR1 as DFQATT and CDR2 as SNEGSKA (reference sequence). This CDR3 reads CSALPMTGIDLGYTF. DNA for the CDR3: TGCAGTGCACTACCCATGACAGGGATTGATTTGGGCTACACCTTC.

The V call is TRBV27, the J call TRBJ1-5, with D possibly TRBD1 on 6 matching bases. Germline values: CDR1 MNHEY, CDR2 SMNVEV (reference sequence). The CDR3 extends over 13 amino acids. With 5 bases removed from V and 6 bases from J, the gap between germline ends came to 11 bases. CDR3 nucleotides: TGTGCCAGCAGTCAACAGGGCCCTCAGCCCCAGCATTTT. It yields the protein CASSQQGPQPQHF.

The rearrangement uses TRBV3-1 and TRBJ2-5; D gene unclear. V lost 1 base and J 0 bases, leaving 6 bases between the germline ends. CDR3 length: 14 amino acids. Germline V gene data show CDR1 as LGHDT and CDR2 as YNNKEL (reference sequence). In DNA, the CDR3 is TGTGCCAGCAGCCAAGTAGTAGACCAAGAGACCCAGTACTTC. Encoded protein: CASSQVVDQETQYF.

V gene TRBV4-3 combines with J gene TRBJ2-4; maybe TRBD1 (6 bases). V lost 0 bases and J 3 bases, leaving 9 bases between the germline ends. CDR3 size: 15 residues. CDR1 and CDR2 (germline): LGHNA, YSLEER. CDR3 coding DNA: TGCGCCAGCAGCCAAGATGGGGACAACAAAAACATTCAGTACTTC. Encoded protein: CASSQDGDNKNIQYF.

This rearrangement joins TRBV4-1 to TRBJ2-1; D is possibly TRBD1 (6 bases). This CDR3 is 15 amino acids long. V lost 3 bases to trimming and J lost 7 bases, with 16 bases between them. From germline, CDR1 is MGHRA and CDR2 YSYEKL. The CDR3 here is CASSHQQGTLNEQFF. The CDR3, as DNA: TGCGCCAGCAGCCACCAGCAGGGGACGTTAAATGAGCAGTTCTTC.

This clonotype was picked up one time. The chain employs TRBV28 and TRBJ2-7, with TRBD2 matching 7 bases. CDR3 length equals 15 residues. Germline loops: CDR1 MDHEN, CDR2 SYDVKM. V trimming: 5 bases; J trimming: 4 bases; junction bases outside the gene matches: 11. The CDR3 is CASSLSSGDGYEQYF. Written as DNA, the CDR3 is TGTGCCAGCAGTCTTTCGAGCGGGGACGGATACGAGCAGTACTTC.

The CDR3 here is CASSFTMNEQFF. CDR3 in DNA: TGTGCCAGCAGCTTTACTATGAATGAGCAGTTCTTC. The chain has TRBV12-3 or TRBV12-4 and TRBJ2-1; D is unresolved. Trimming pared 6 bases from V and 7 bases from J, leaving 10 bases between. The CDR3 has 12 residues.

The chain has TRBV20-1 and TRBJ2-3, with D perhaps TRBD1 or TRBD2 (5 bases each). CDR1 and CDR2 (germline): DFQATT, SNEGSKA (reference sequence). The CDR3 extends over 13 amino acids. V was pared by 3 bases and J by 2 bases, with 9 bases between. In nucleotides, the CDR3 is TGCAGTGCTAGGGGACCTAACACAGATACGCAGTATTTT. Protein sequence: CSARGPNTDTQYF.

V gene TRBV27 combines with J gene TRBJ2-5; perhaps D is TRBD1 or TRBD2 (5 bases each). V lost 5 bases and J lost 1, with 8 bases in between. CDR3 length equals 13 residues. The germline CDR1 and CDR2 sequences are MNHEY and SMNVEV (reference sequence). As DNA, the CDR3 is TGTGCCAGCAGTCAGAGGGGCCAAGAGACCCAGTACTTC. This gives the protein CASSQRGQETQYF.

The chain uses TRBV6-5 and TRBJ2-1, with 7 nucleotides matching TRBD2. J lost 2 bases, V lost 4 bases, and 5 bases had no gene match. Germline CDR1 reads MNHEY; CDR2 reads SVGAGI. This CDR3 has 15 residues. CDR3 DNA sequence: TGTGCCAGCAGTTCAGGTGGGGGGGCCTACAATGAGCAGTTCTTC. Translated: CASSSGGGAYNEQFF.

This rearrangement joins TRBV29-1 to TRBJ2-2; D unresolved. The CDR3 runs 13 residues. Trimming stripped 4 bases from V and 0 bases from J, with 6 bases between. The germline V gene encodes CDR1 SQVTM and CDR2 ANQGSEA. The CDR3 bases are TGCAGCGTTGGCGTGCCGAACACCGGGGAGCTGTTTTTT. This encodes CSVGVPNTGELFF.

The rearrangement joins TRBV12-5 to TRBJ1-2; D is unresolved. Germline V CDR1 and CDR2: LGHNT, FRNRAP. The V end was cut by 2 bases, the J end by 2 bases, with 12 bases between. CDR3 length equals 15 residues. For the CDR3, the DNA is TGTGCTAGTGGTTTGTCCCCCCCAGAGAACTATGGCTACACCTTC. This codes for CASGLSPPENYGYTF.

The chain links TRBV20-1 to TRBJ2-1; TRBD1 aligns across 8 bases. CDR1 is DFQATT, CDR2 SNEGSKA, per germline (reference sequence). Trimming at V came to 3 bases and at J to 8 bases, leaving 15 bases not matched to a gene. CDR3 length equals 16 residues. CDR3 nucleotide sequence: TGCAGTGCTAGTTACGAACCGGGACAGGCCGTGGATGAGCAGTTCTTC. The encoded protein is CSASYEPGQAVDEQFF.

This chain connects TRBV20-1 to TRBJ2-2, with D unresolved. The germline V and J ends were trimmed by 6 bases and 2 bases, with 13 bases remaining between them. Germline loops: CDR1 DFQATT, CDR2 SNEGSKA (reference sequence). CDR3 size: 14 residues. CDR3 in amino acids: CSASTDGNTGELFF. CDR3 DNA: TGCAGTGCCTCCACGGACGGAAACACCGGGGAGCTGTTTTTT.

The chain employs TRBV6-5 and TRBJ2-3; no reliable D call. The CDR3 has 16 amino acids. V was clipped by 2 bases and J by 4 bases, with 16 bases between them. Germline CDR1 MNHEY, CDR2 SVGAGI. CDR3 sequence: CASSYQTMTAPDTQYF. DNA of the CDR3: TGTGCCAGCAGTTACCAAACCATGACCGCGCCAGATACGCAGTATTTT.

The V gene is TRBV27, the J gene TRBJ2-7, with 7 bases aligning to TRBD1. The V segment lost 0 bases and the J segment 2 bases; nucleotides outside the gene matches: 1. Germline-derived CDR1 and CDR2 are MNHEY and SMNVEV (reference sequence). The CDR3 runs to 14 residues. DNA for the CDR3: TGTGCCAGCAGTTTATCTACAGGGGCCTACGAGCAGTACTTC. Translating it yields CASSLSTGAYEQYF.

The chain carries TRBV20-1 and TRBJ1-1; 9 bases are a match to TRBD1. Germline CDR1 and CDR2: DFQATT and SNEGSKA (reference sequence). The CDR3 has 13 residues. Trimming cost V 2 bases and J 5 bases; bases outside gene matches: 3. The CDR3 coding sequence is TGCAGTGCTAGAAGGGACAGGGAGACTGAAGCTTTCTTT. It translates to CSARRDRETEAFF.

The chain has TRBV20-1 and TRBJ1-4; D ambiguous. CDR3 length: 16 amino acids. Germline V CDR1 and CDR2: DFQATT, SNEGSKA (reference sequence). Trimming stripped 1 base from V and 0 bases from J, with 12 bases between. The CDR3 loop is CSARAIDGATNEKLFF. In DNA form, the CDR3 reads TGCAGTGCTAGAGCCATTGACGGTGCAACTAATGAAAAACTGTTTTTT.

The count of this clonotype is one. CDR3 in amino acids: CASSSAPGISYNEQFF. In DNA form, the CDR3 reads TGTGCCAGCAGCTCGGCCCCGGGGATTTCCTACAATGAGCAGTTCTTC. The V gene is TRBV7-2, the J gene TRBJ2-1, with a tentative D call TRBD2 (5 bases). V lost 4 bases and J lost 1, with 14 bases in between. Germline-derived CDR1 and CDR2 are SGHTA and FQGNSA. There are 16 residues in the CDR3.

The rearrangement joins TRBV27 to TRBJ2-2; 8 positions agree with TRBD2. CDR1 is MNHEY and CDR2 is SMNVEV in the germline V gene (reference sequence). The junction had 8 bases not matched to a gene; V was cut back by 4 bases and J by 7 bases. This CDR3 is built from 15 residues. CDR3 DNA: TGTGCCAGCAGTTCGGGAGGGCCTTTGTTCGGGGAGCTGTTTTTT. The encoded protein is CASSSGGPLFGELFF.

The V call is TRBV27, the J call TRBJ1-1; D is undetermined. Germline-derived CDR1 and CDR2 are MNHEY and SMNVEV (reference sequence). Trimming left V 8 bases short and J 3 bases short, with 10 bases between. The CDR3 contains 12 residues. DNA for the CDR3: TGTGCCAGCGGACTGCCCTACACTGAAGCTTTCTTT. Encoded protein: CASGLPYTEAFF.

J is TRBJ2-3 and V is TRBV20-1, with D hard to call. Germline CDR1 is DFQATT and CDR2 is SNEGSKA (reference sequence). This CDR3 is built from 13 residues. With 0 bases removed from V and 0 bases from J, the gap between germline ends came to 4 bases. This chain's CDR3 is CSAREASTDTQYF. The CDR3 DNA is TGCAGTGCTAGAGAGGCTAGCACAGATACGCAGTATTTT.

The chain carries TRBV30 and TRBJ1-5; possible D gene TRBD1, 5 bases. Germline V gene sequence: CDR1 GTSNPN, CDR2 SVGIG (reference sequence). V was clipped by 1 base and J by 6 bases, with 10 bases between them. The CDR3 is made up of 13 amino acids. The CDR3 DNA sequence: TGTGCCTGGAGTGCGGGGGTTGGTCAGCCCCAGCATTTT. Protein product: CAWSAGVGQPQHF.

The rearrangement links TRBV27 to TRBJ2-1, with D perhaps matching TRBD1 or TRBD2 (5 bases each). V gave up 4 bases and J gave up 9 bases, with 13 bases separating them. From germline, CDR1 is MNHEY and CDR2 SMNVEV (reference sequence). The CDR3 sequence is 13 residues long. The DNA of the CDR3 is TGTGCCAGCAGTTGGGACCGCTCCGCTGAGCAGTTCTTC. Its translation is CASSWDRSAEQFF.

This clonotype was counted a single time. This sequence joins TRBV20-1 and TRBJ2-7; 7 nucleotides match TRBD1. The CDR3 extends over 14 amino acids. Germline loops: CDR1 DFQATT, CDR2 SNEGSKA (reference sequence). V trimming: 1 base; J trimming: 3 bases; junction bases outside the gene matches: 6. CDR3 sequence: CSARGQGEGYEQYF. In DNA, the CDR3 is TGCAGTGCTAGAGGACAGGGCGAAGGCTACGAGCAGTACTTC.

The CDR3 DNA follows: TGCAGCGTTGTTACGAAGTGGCTACAGTGGTATTTT. As protein: CSVVTKWLQWYF. The chain joins TRBV29-1 to TRBJ2-3, with unresolved D. CDR3 length: 12 amino acids. Between the trimmed V and J ends, which lost 4 bases and 14 bases, there was a span of 19 bases. Germline CDR1 reads SQVTM; CDR2 reads ANQGSEA.